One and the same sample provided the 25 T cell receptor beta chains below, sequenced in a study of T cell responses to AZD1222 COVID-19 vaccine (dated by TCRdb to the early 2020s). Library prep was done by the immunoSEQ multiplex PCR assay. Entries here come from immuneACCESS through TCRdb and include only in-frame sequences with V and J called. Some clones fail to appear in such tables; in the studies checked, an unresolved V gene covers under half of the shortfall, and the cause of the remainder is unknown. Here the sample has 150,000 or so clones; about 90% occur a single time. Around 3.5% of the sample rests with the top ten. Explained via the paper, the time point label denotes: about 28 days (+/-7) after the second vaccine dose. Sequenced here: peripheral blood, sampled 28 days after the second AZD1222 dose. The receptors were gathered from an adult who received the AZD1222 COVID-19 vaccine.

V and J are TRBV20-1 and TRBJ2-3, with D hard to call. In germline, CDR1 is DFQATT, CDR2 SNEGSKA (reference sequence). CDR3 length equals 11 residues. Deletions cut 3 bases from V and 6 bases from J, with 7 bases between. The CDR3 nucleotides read TGCAGTGCTAGGGTACAGGATACGCAGTATTTT. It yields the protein CSARVQDTQYF.

The CDR3 is CASSERTGVNTEAFF. The CDR3, as DNA: TGTGCCAGCAGCGAGAGGACAGGGGTGAACACTGAAGCTTTCTTT. The chain joins TRBV5-4 to TRBJ1-1, with 9 bases that match TRBD1. CDR3 length equals 15 residues. Germline V lookup: CDR1 SGHNT, CDR2 YYREEE (reference sequence). V gave up 4 bases and J gave up 0 bases; unmatched junction bases: 4.

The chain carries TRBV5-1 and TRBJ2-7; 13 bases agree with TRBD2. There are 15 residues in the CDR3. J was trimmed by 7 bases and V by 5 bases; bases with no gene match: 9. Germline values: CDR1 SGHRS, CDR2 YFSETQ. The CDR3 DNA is TGCGCCAGCAGGCCCGGGACTAGCGGGATTCGGGAGCAGTACTTC. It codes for CASRPGTSGIREQYF.

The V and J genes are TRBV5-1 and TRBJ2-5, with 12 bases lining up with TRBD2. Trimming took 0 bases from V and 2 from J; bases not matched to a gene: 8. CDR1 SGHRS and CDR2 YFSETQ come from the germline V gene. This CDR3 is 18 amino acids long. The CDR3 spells CASSLGLAGAREQETQYF. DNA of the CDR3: TGCGCCAGCAGCTTGGGACTAGCGGGAGCGAGGGAACAAGAGACCCAGTACTTC.

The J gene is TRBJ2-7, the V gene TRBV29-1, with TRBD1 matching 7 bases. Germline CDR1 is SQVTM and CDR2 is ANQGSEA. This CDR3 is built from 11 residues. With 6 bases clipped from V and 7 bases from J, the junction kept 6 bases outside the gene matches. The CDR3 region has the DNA TGCAGCGTCCCGACAGGGAGTGAGCAGTACTTC. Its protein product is CSVPTGSEQYF.

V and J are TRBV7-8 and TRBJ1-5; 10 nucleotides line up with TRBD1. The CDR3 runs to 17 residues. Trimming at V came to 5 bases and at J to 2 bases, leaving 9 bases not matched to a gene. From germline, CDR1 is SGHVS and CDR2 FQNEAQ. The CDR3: CASSRRQGAAGNQPQHF. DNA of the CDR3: TGTGCCAGCAGCCGTCGACAGGGGGCAGCTGGCAATCAGCCCCAGCATTTT.

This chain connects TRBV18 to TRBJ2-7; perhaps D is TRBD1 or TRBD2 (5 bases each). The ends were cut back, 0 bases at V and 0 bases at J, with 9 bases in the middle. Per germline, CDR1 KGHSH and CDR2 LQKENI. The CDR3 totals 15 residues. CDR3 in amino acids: CASSPPGRSSYEQYF. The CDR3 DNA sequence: TGTGCCAGCTCACCACCGGGACGCAGCTCCTACGAGCAGTACTTC.

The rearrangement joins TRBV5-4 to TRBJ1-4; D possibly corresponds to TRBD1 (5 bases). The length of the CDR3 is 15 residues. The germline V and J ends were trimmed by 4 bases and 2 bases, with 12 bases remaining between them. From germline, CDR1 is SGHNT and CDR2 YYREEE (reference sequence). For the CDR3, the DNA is TGTGCCAGCAGCCTCGGGAAGGGGACTAATGAAAAACTGTTTTTT. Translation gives CASSLGKGTNEKLFF.

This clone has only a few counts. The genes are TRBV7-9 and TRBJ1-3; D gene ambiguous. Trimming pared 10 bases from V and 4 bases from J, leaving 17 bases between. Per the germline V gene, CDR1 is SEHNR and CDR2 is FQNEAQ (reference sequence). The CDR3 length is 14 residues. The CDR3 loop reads CAIPGRRRGNTIYF. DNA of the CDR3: TGTGCCATCCCCGGGAGAAGGAGAGGAAACACCATATATTTT.

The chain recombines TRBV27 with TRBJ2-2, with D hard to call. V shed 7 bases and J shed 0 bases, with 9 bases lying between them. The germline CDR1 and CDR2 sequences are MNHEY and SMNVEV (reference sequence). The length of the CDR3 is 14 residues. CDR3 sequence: CASKRGTNTGELFF. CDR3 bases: TGTGCCAGCAAGAGAGGAACGAACACCGGGGAGCTGTTTTTT.

In DNA, the CDR3 is TGTGCCAGCAAGGGACAGGCTAATCAGCCCCAGCATTTT. This sequence encodes CASKGQANQPQHF. This chain uses TRBV2 with TRBJ1-5; TRBD1 agrees at 8 bases. Trimming removed 7 bases from V and 4 bases from J; junction bases left unmatched: 3. Germline V gene data show CDR1 as SNHLY and CDR2 as FYNNEI. The CDR3 covers 13 residues.

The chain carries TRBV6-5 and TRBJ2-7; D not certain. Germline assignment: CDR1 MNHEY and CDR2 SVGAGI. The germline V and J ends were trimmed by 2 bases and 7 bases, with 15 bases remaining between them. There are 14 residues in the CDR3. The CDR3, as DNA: TGTGCCAGCAGTTACCGCGGCCAAAGGGAAGAGCAGTACTTC. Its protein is CASSYRGQREEQYF.

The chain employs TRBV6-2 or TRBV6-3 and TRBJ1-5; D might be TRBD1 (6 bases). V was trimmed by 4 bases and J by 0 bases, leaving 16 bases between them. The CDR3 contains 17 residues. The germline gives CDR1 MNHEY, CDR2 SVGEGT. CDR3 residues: CASSWTEAVYSNQPQHF. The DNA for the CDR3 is TGTGCCAGCAGTTGGACAGAAGCCGTTTATAGCAATCAGCCCCAGCATTTT.

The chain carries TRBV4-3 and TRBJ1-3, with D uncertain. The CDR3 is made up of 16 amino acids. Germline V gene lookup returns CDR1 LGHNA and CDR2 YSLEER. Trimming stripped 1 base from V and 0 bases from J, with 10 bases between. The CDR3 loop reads CASSQVRFDSGNTIYF. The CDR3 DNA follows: TGCGCCAGCAGCCAAGTAAGATTCGACTCTGGAAACACCATATATTTT.

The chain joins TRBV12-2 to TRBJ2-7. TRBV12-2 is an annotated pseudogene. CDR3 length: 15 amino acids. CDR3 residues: CASRIRGRAYYEQYF. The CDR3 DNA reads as TGTGCAAGTCGCATCCGGGGACGCGCGTACTACGAGCAGTACTTC.

The chain's CDR3 is CASSLGAGNTIYF. DNA of the CDR3: TGTGCCAGCAGCTTAGGGGCAGGAAACACCATATATTTT. The rearrangement joins TRBV7-2 to TRBJ1-3, with D unresolved. Trimming took 1 base from V and 4 from J, leaving 5 bases between them. CDR3 length: 13 residues. Germline V gene sequence: CDR1 SGHTA, CDR2 FQGNSA.

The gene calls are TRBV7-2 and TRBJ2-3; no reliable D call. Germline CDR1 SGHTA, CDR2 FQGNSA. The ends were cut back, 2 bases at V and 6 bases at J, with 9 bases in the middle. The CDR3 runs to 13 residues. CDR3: CASSLSYMDTQYF. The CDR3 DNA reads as TGTGCCAGCAGCTTAAGTTACATGGATACGCAGTATTTT.

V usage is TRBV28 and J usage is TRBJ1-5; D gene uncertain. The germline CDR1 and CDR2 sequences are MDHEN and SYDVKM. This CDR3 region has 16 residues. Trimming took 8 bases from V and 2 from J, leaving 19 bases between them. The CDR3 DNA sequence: TGTGCCAGCGGGATGCCCCAGGCCCGGGGCAATCAGCCCCAGCATTTT. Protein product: CASGMPQARGNQPQHF.

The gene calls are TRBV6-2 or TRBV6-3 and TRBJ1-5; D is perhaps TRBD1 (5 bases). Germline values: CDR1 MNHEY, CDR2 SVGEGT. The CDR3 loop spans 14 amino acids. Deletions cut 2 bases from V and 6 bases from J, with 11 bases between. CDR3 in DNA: TGTGCCAGCAGTTACCGTCAGGGCCGTCAGCCCCAGCATTTT. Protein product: CASSYRQGRQPQHF.

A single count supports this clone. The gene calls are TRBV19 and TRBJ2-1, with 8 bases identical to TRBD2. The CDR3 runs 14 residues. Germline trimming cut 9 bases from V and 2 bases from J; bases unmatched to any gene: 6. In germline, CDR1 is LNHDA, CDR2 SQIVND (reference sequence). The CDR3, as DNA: TGTGCCAGCCAGAAAGCGGGAGCCTACAATGAGCAGTTCTTC. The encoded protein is CASQKAGAYNEQFF.

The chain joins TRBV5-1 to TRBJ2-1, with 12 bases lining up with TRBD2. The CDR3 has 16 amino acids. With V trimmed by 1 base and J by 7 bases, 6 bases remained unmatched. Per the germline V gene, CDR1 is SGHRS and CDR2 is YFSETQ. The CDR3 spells CASSLLAGGPFNEQFF. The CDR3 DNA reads TGCGCCAGCAGCTTGCTAGCGGGAGGGCCTTTTAATGAGCAGTTCTTC. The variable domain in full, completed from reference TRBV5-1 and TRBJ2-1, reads KAGVTQTPRYLIKTRGQQVTLSCSPISGHRSVSWYQQTPGQGLQFLFEYFSETQRNKGNFPGRFSGRQFSNSRSEMNVSTLELGDSALYLCASSLLAGGPFNEQFFGPGTRLTVL.

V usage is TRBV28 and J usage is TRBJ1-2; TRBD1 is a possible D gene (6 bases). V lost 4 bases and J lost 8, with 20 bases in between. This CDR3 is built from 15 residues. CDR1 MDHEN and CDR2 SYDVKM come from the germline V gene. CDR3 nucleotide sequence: TGTGCCAGCAGTTCCCCCGGAGGGGGGGCGCTGGGCTACACCTTC. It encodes CASSSPGGGALGYTF.

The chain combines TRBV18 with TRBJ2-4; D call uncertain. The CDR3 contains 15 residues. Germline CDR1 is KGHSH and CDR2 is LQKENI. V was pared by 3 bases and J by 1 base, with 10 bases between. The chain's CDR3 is CASSPPIGAKNIQYF. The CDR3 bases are TGTGCCAGCTCACCCCCAATAGGGGCCAAAAACATTCAGTACTTC. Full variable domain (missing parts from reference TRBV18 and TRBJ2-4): NAGVMQNPRHLVRRRGQEARLRCSPMKGHSHVYWYRQLPEEGLKFMVYLQKENIIDESGMPKERFSAEFPKEGPSILRIQQVVRGDSAAYFCASSPPIGAKNIQYFGAGTRLSVL.

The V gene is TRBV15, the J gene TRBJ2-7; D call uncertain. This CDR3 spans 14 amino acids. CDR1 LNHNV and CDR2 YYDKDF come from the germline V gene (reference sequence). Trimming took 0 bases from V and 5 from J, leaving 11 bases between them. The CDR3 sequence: CATSRDPELHEQYF. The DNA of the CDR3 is TGTGCCACCAGCAGAGATCCTGAGTTGCACGAGCAGTACTTC.

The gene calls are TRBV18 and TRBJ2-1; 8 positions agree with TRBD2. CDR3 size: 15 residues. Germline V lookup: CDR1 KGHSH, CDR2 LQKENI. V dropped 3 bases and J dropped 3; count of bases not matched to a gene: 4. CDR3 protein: CASSPVAGLYNEQFF. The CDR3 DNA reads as TGTGCCAGCTCACCGGTAGCGGGACTCTACAATGAGCAGTTCTTC. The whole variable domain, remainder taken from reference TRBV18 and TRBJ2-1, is NAGVMQNPRHLVRRRGQEARLRCSPMKGHSHVYWYRQLPEEGLKFMVYLQKENIIDESGMPKERFSAEFPKEGPSILRIQQVVRGDSAAYFCASSPVAGLYNEQFFGPGTRLTVL.